The rows below give T cell receptor beta chains drawn from one sample of a study of long-term antiretroviral therapy in people with HIV. Sequenced by immunoSEQ multiplex PCR; TCRdb stores in-frame clones only, minus some. The sample yields tens of thousands of clones, over 75% seen once. Sequenced material: unsorted PBMCs, taken 0.8 years before starting antiretroviral therapy. The origin of the receptors is a man between 18 and 29 years old with HIV. CDR3s leave out the opening cysteine and the closing phenylalanine or tryptophan. Not all rows give a size; the values are once, few, many and, for expanded clones, a class.

len: 11; abundance: -; v_gene: TRBV7-6; j_gene: TRBJ2-7; CDR3aa: ASSFGEVGEQY
len: 11; abundance: -; v_gene: TRBV27; j_gene: TRBJ2-5; CDR3aa: ATGTGDQETQY
len: 12; abundance: once; v_gene: TRBV27; j_gene: TRBJ2-1; CDR3aa: ASRPRVGYNEQF
len: 13; abundance: -; v_gene: TRBV19; j_gene: TRBJ1-3; CDR3aa: ASSTGVGVWNTIY
len: 12; abundance: -; v_gene: TRBV9; j_gene: TRBJ1-5; CDR3aa: ASSVGPLWQPQH
len: 14; abundance: -; v_gene: TRBV7-2; j_gene: TRBJ2-5; CDR3aa: ASSLVRTVPQETQY
len: 12; abundance: -; v_gene: TRBV10-2; j_gene: TRBJ2-2; CDR3aa: ASSKQGGTGELF
len: 12; abundance: -; v_gene: TRBV6-1; j_gene: TRBJ2-5; CDR3aa: ASSPGDRAETQY
len: 12; abundance: -; v_gene: TRBV4-2; j_gene: TRBJ1-6; CDR3aa: ASSQEGANSPLH
len: 13; abundance: -; v_gene: TRBV25-1; j_gene: TRBJ1-1; CDR3aa: ASSETRGRTTEAF
len: 12; abundance: -; v_gene: TRBV18; j_gene: TRBJ2-1; CDR3aa: ASSPPTAYNEQF
len: 13; abundance: few; v_gene: TRBV4-3; j_gene: TRBJ2-7; CDR3aa: ASSQEVSENYEQY
len: 15; abundance: -; v_gene: TRBV11-2; j_gene: TRBJ2-3; CDR3aa: ASSSKTSGSFVYTQY
len: 14; abundance: once; v_gene: TRBV13; j_gene: TRBJ2-3; CDR3aa: ASSLGRGVNTDTQY
len: 11; abundance: -; v_gene: TRBV7-9; j_gene: TRBJ2-1; CDR3aa: ASSSGPINEQF
len: 12; abundance: -; v_gene: TRBV11-1; j_gene: TRBJ2-1; CDR3aa: ASSLGYSYNEQF
len: 11; abundance: -; v_gene: TRBV7-6; j_gene: TRBJ1-6; CDR3aa: ASSLVLNSPLH
len: 13; abundance: -; v_gene: TRBV25-1; j_gene: TRBJ2-1; CDR3aa: ASSEYGQGAAEQF
len: 11; abundance: -; v_gene: TRBV10-3; j_gene: TRBJ1-1; CDR3aa: AISEGEYTEAF
len: 16; abundance: -; v_gene: TRBV7-2; j_gene: TRBJ2-7; CDR3aa: ASSLGDSGLYFSYEQY
len: 11; abundance: once; v_gene: TRBV10-3; j_gene: TRBJ2-7; CDR3aa: AISLRTVIEQY
len: 14; abundance: -; v_gene: TRBV19; j_gene: TRBJ1-2; CDR3aa: ASTPGSGTRTISYT
len: 10; abundance: -; v_gene: TRBV6-1; j_gene: TRBJ2-2; CDR3aa: ASSQRQGELF
len: 13; abundance: -; v_gene: TRBV5-1; j_gene: TRBJ2-2; CDR3aa: ASSLGDSETGELF
len: 13; abundance: -; v_gene: TRBV7-9; j_gene: TRBJ1-5; CDR3aa: ASSFSYRVNQPQH
len: 12; abundance: few; v_gene: TRBV6-4; j_gene: TRBJ1-2; CDR3aa: ASSDSPGTGHYT
len: 12; abundance: -; v_gene: TRBV6-1; j_gene: TRBJ1-5; CDR3aa: ASSDRWDDQPQH
len: 11; abundance: -; v_gene: TRBV10-3; j_gene: TRBJ1-2; CDR3aa: AISSDRNYGYT
len: 10; abundance: -; v_gene: TRBV7-2; j_gene: TRBJ1-5; CDR3aa: ASSLVNQPQH
len: 13; abundance: -; v_gene: TRBV7-9; j_gene: TRBJ2-1; CDR3aa: ASSPSAGEINEQF
len: 9; abundance: -; v_gene: TRBV7-2; j_gene: TRBJ2-1; CDR3aa: ASSRRGEQF
len: 12; abundance: -; v_gene: TRBV19; j_gene: TRBJ1-1; CDR3aa: ASSIAHLNTEAF
len: 9; abundance: -; v_gene: TRBV12-5; j_gene: TRBJ1-2; CDR3aa: ANQGVEGYT
len: 14; abundance: -; v_gene: TRBV7-2; j_gene: TRBJ2-3; CDR3aa: ASSLGSRAQADTQY
len: 13; abundance: -; v_gene: TRBV10-3; j_gene: TRBJ1-6; CDR3aa: AISDIGSLGSPLH
len: 12; abundance: -; v_gene: TRBV2; j_gene: TRBJ2-7; CDR3aa: ASNVGVLGDEQY
len: 9; abundance: -; v_gene: TRBV30; j_gene: TRBJ1-6; CDR3aa: AWSINSPLH
len: 13; abundance: -; v_gene: TRBV5-1; j_gene: TRBJ2-2; CDR3aa: ASSLSFFVAGELF
len: 13; abundance: -; v_gene: TRBV5-4; j_gene: TRBJ2-7; CDR3aa: ASSRPRQGSHEQY
len: 13; abundance: -; v_gene: TRBV6-5; j_gene: TRBJ2-7; CDR3aa: ASSSGASGDNEQY
len: 12; abundance: once; v_gene: TRBV7-9; j_gene: TRBJ2-5; CDR3aa: ASNGQGRVETQY
len: 13; abundance: -; v_gene: TRBV5-1; j_gene: TRBJ2-7; CDR3aa: ASSLVEGATYEQY
len: 16; abundance: -; v_gene: TRBV5-6; j_gene: TRBJ1-1; CDR3aa: ASSFLGGAISMNTEAF
len: 12; abundance: -; v_gene: TRBV4-1; j_gene: TRBJ2-6; CDR3aa: ASSQVRGANVLT
len: 14; abundance: -; v_gene: TRBV12-1; j_gene: TRBJ2-7; CDR3aa: ASSFLMTGTSYEQY
len: 11; abundance: -; v_gene: TRBV27; j_gene: TRBJ2-7; CDR3aa: ASSSGLRYEQY
len: 13; abundance: -; v_gene: TRBV9; j_gene: TRBJ2-7; CDR3aa: ASSASGGSSYEQY
len: 13; abundance: -; v_gene: TRBV10-3; j_gene: TRBJ2-1; CDR3aa: AISEARGSYNEQF
len: 14; abundance: -; v_gene: TRBV15; j_gene: TRBJ1-4; CDR3aa: ATSRDRAATNEKLF
len: 10; abundance: -; v_gene: TRBV5-1; j_gene: TRBJ2-2; CDR3aa: ASSLVGGELF
len: 12; abundance: -; v_gene: TRBV11-2; j_gene: TRBJ1-1; CDR3aa: ASSPSRQRPEAF
len: 11; abundance: -; v_gene: TRBV18; j_gene: TRBJ2-1; CDR3aa: ASSLDRGNEQF
len: 12; abundance: -; v_gene: TRBV28; j_gene: TRBJ2-3; CDR3aa: ASSFSGRADTQY
len: 13; abundance: -; v_gene: TRBV29-1; j_gene: TRBJ2-7; CDR3aa: SVTARTGPPYEQY
len: 9; abundance: -; v_gene: TRBV29-1; j_gene: TRBJ1-4; CDR3aa: SVGDSEKLF
len: 15; abundance: -; v_gene: TRBV5-4; j_gene: TRBJ2-5; CDR3aa: ASSSPVHGSGQETQY
len: 17; abundance: -; v_gene: TRBV7-9; j_gene: TRBJ2-5; CDR3aa: ASRPTGTSGGPGRETQY
len: 13; abundance: -; v_gene: TRBV4-3; j_gene: TRBJ1-1; CDR3aa: ASSQEAVMNTEAF
len: 13; abundance: -; v_gene: TRBV7-3; j_gene: TRBJ2-1; CDR3aa: ASSLTGDGYNEQF